This T cell receptor (beta chain) was obtained from a study of human T cells and chemical hapten exposure. The CDR3 covers 13 residues. V lost 4 bases, J lost 2 bases, and 0 bases stayed unmatched. Germline assignment: CDR1 SQVTM and CDR2 ANQGSEA. Time point specified: patch test 1, 2 weeks after DPC sensitization. Described treatment: therapeutic diphenylcyclopropenone sensitization with weekly scalp DPC. Unfractionated whole blood yielded the extracted total RNA. Points from the study as a whole: DPC sensitization produced no change in TCRs with frequency above 1 in 1000.

This clonotype came up many times. The antigen is undetermined. Unique molecular identifiers were attached to individual cDNA molecules during library preparation. Via MiXCR, TCRdb re-called the RACE reads, giving one row per CDR3 protein. The table has roughly 38,000 distinct CDR3 sequences, 4% seen once; the top ten hold 26%. The source material was whole blood, sampled in connection with sensitization to the hapten diphenylcyclopropenone (DPC). The origin of this receptor is a man in his forties or fifties with alopecia areata. Some clones in this sample may be carry-over from other donors' samples. The chain employs TRBV29-1 and TRBJ1-5, with TRBD1 identical over 9 bases. CDR3 in amino acids: CSVGQGGNQPQHF. Here the CDR3 DNA reads TGCAGCGTTGGACAGGGGGGCAATCAGCCCCAGCATTTT. The full variable domain, its missing parts supplied by reference TRBV29-1 and TRBJ1-5, is SAVISQKPSRDICQRGTSLTIQCQVDSQVTMMFWYRQQPGQSLTLIATANQGSEATYESGFVIDKFPISRPNLTFSTLTVSNMSPEDSSIYLCSVGQGGNQPQHFGDGTRLSIL.